This TCR beta chain emerged from a study of esophageal squamous cell carcinoma under preoperative chemotherapy. One entry per CDR3 protein, called by TCRdb with MiXCR from the PCR reads. This sample yields around 11,000 distinct CDR3 sequences, of which around 63% are seen a single time; just under 30% belongs to the top ten. CDR3 size: 15 residues. The V gene's germline CDR1 is MNHNS and CDR2 SASEGT. The trim removed 7 bases at V and 4 bases at J, leaving 11 bases unmatched. Time point here: after preoperative PTX-NDP chemotherapy. The chain links TRBV6-1 to TRBJ1-2, with TRBD1 identical over 8 bases. Specimen collection occurred from a patient given preoperative chemotherapy. This receptor was identified in a human donor with esophageal squamous cell carcinoma. The donor label of this sample is uncertain. The CDR3 DNA reads as TGTGCCAGCAAGAGCGCAGGGGGCTCTGGCTATGGCTACACCTTC. This encodes CASKSAGGSGYGYTF.